A selection of T cell receptor beta chains follows, all from one sample in a study of early T cells in non-severe SARS-CoV-2 infection. MiXCR, run by TCRdb on the 5' RACE reads, gives a single entry per CDR3 protein. The table includes about 73,000 distinct CDR3 sequences, roughly 15% detected once. The sample comprised whole blood. The receptors stem from an adult who was a healthcare worker with PCR-confirmed SARS-CoV-2 infection or an uninfected control (not recorded which). CDR3s include the opening cysteine and the closing phenylalanine or tryptophan. D genes are given only for firm matches. The size entry is marked missing in some rows and otherwise reads once, few, many or a size class.

CACSMITETQYF,TGTGCCTGCTCCATGATAACTGAGACCCAGTACTTC,TRBJ2-5,-,-,TRBV6-2/TRBV6-3
CASSPQTAPPVLTF,TGTGCCAGCAGCCCACAGACAGCTCCCCCCGTCCTGACTTTC,TRBJ2-6,many,-,TRBV14
CSVSRGGSTDTQYF,TGCAGCGTTTCGCGGGGGGGTAGCACAGATACGCAGTATTTT,TRBJ2-3,few,TRBD2,TRBV29-1
CASSLNGLYEQFF,TGTGCCAGCAGCCTGAATGGACTCTATGAGCAGTTCTTC,TRBJ2-1,few,-,TRBV7-8
CASSFISAHGFTDTQYF,TGTGCCAGCAGCTTCATTTCCGCCCATGGTTTTACAGATACGCAGTATTTT,TRBJ2-3,-,-,TRBV5-6
CASSLGTSWLFF,TGTGCCAGCAGCCTTGGGACTAGTTGGCTGTTCTTC,TRBJ2-1,-,TRBD2,TRBV7-2
CASSFEVQMTEAFF,TGCGCCAGCAGCTTTGAAGTGCAGATGACTGAAGCTTTCTTT,TRBJ1-1,few,-,TRBV5-1
CASTWTGGEQYF,TGTGCCAGCACCTGGACAGGCGGCGAGCAGTACTTC,TRBJ2-7,few,TRBD1,TRBV6-1
CASSVDLRGRGNEQFF,TGTGCCAGCAGCGTTGACCTCAGGGGGCGCGGCAATGAGCAGTTCTTC,TRBJ2-1,many,TRBD1,TRBV9
CSAKEREVVNF,TGCAGTGCCAAAGAGAGGGAGGTCGTCAACTTT,TRBJ1-6,-,-,TRBV20-1
CARTGGGTDTQYF,TGTGCCCGGACAGGGGGGGGCACAGATACGCAGTATTTT,TRBJ2-3,many,TRBD1,TRBV30
CASSQASQAPSTDTQYF,TGCGCCAGCAGCCAAGCATCACAGGCCCCTAGCACAGATACGCAGTATTTT,TRBJ2-3,many,-,TRBV4-3
CASSYSGSGSYEQYF,TGTGCCAGCAGTTACTCCGGTTCAGGGTCGTACGAGCAGTACTTC,TRBJ2-7,-,-,TRBV6-6
CASSQNIYTEAFF,TGTGCCAGCAGCCAAAATATTTACACTGAAGCTTTCTTT,TRBJ1-1,few,-,TRBV14
CASSLATGTEAFF,TGTGCCAGCAGCTTAGCGACAGGGACTGAAGCTTTCTTT,TRBJ1-1,-,TRBD1,TRBV7-7
CSARRGGGTDTQYF,TGCAGTGCTAGGCGTGGGGGGGGCACAGATACGCAGTATTTT,TRBJ2-3,many,TRBD2,TRBV20-1
CASSLGPDYVIYEQYF,TGCGCCAGCAGCTTGGGTCCGGACTACGTAATCTACGAGCAGTACTTC,TRBJ2-7,few,-,TRBV5-1
CATSVTGDTQYF,TGTGCCACCAGTGTCACGGGAGATACGCAGTATTTT,TRBJ2-3,many,-,TRBV24-1
CSGLRDRGGQTQYF,TGCAGCGGATTGAGGGACAGGGGAGGGCAGACCCAGTACTTC,TRBJ2-5,few,TRBD1,TRBV29-1
CASSTDRGLSPLHF,TGTGCCAGCAGTACCGACAGGGGGCTTTCACCCCTCCACTTT,TRBJ1-6,few,TRBD1,TRBV6-1
CASSQSPAYGYTF,TGTGCCAGCAGCCAGTCCCCGGCCTATGGCTACACCTTC,TRBJ1-2,few,-,TRBV4-2
CAISESSVARTPYGYTF,TGTGCCATCAGTGAGTCGAGTGTCGCTCGGACACCCTATGGCTACACCTTC,TRBJ1-2,many,-,TRBV10-3
CSAHRQGRAGELFF,TGCAGTGCTCACCGACAGGGTCGGGCCGGGGAGCTGTTTTTT,TRBJ2-2,many,TRBD1,TRBV20-1
CASRISGGAHEQYF,TGTGCCAGCAGGATTAGCGGGGGGGCCCACGAGCAGTACTTC,TRBJ2-7,few,TRBD2,TRBV12-3/TRBV12-4
CASSAPHDRQNYGYTF,TGTGCCAGTAGTGCCCCCCACGACAGGCAGAACTATGGCTACACCTTC,TRBJ1-2,many,-,TRBV19
CASSYSGKGNSYNEQFF,TGTGCCAGCAGTTATTCGGGTAAGGGGAACTCCTACAATGAGCAGTTCTTC,TRBJ2-1,-,-,TRBV6-9
CASSNGPPPLHF,TGTGCCAGCAGCAATGGACCGCCACCCCTCCACTTT,TRBJ1-6,many,-,TRBV3-1
CASSSDPHTQYF,TGCGCCAGCAGCTCGGACCCCCATACGCAGTATTTT,TRBJ2-3,many,-,TRBV10-1
CSASQGRETQYF,TGCAGTGCTAGCCAGGGGAGGGAGACCCAGTACTTC,TRBJ2-5,few,-,TRBV20-1
CASSLGGQVNTEAFF,TGCGCCAGCAGCTTGGGGGGACAGGTAAACACTGAAGCTTTCTTT,TRBJ1-1,-,TRBD1,TRBV5-1
CASSLDRPSGNTIYF,TGTGCCAGCAGCTTGGACAGGCCCTCTGGAAACACCATATATTTT,TRBJ1-3,-,TRBD1,TRBV7-2
CASSLRPPITQETQYF,TGTGCCAGCAGCTTAAGACCACCTATTACCCAAGAGACCCAGTACTTC,TRBJ2-5,-,-,TRBV7-8
CASSLPPGTGLNTEAFF,TGTGCCAGCAGTTTACCCCCCGGGACAGGATTGAACACTGAAGCTTTCTTT,TRBJ1-1,few,TRBD1,TRBV28
CASSLAGTLGGYTF,TGTGCCAGCAGTTTGGCCGGGACACTGGGAGGCTACACCTTC,TRBJ1-2,few,-,TRBV7-2
CASSLVRLAGAPTSTDTQYF,TGTGCCAGCAGCTTAGTTCGACTAGCGGGGGCCCCCACTAGCACAGATACGCAGTATTTT,TRBJ2-3,-,TRBD2,TRBV7-3
CASSVEANYGYTF,TGTGCCAGCAGTGTGGAGGCCAACTATGGCTACACCTTC,TRBJ1-2,many,-,TRBV6-1
CASSRGASTDTQYF,TGTGCCAGCAGCCGGGGGGCGAGCACAGATACGCAGTATTTT,TRBJ2-3,many,-,TRBV7-2
CASSVALGRSTDTQYF,TGTGCCAGCAGCGTAGCTTTGGGGCGGAGCACAGATACGCAGTATTTT,TRBJ2-3,-,-,TRBV9
CASSPGAGRGTEAFF,TGTGCCAGCAGCCCTGGGGCCGGAAGGGGGACTGAAGCTTTCTTT,TRBJ1-1,many,-,TRBV5-5
CSAEGGYEQYF,TGCAGTGCCGAGGGGGGTTACGAGCAGTACTTC,TRBJ2-7,-,-,TRBV20-1
CASSFLLVGARATEAFF,TGTGCCAGCAGTTTTTTGTTAGTTGGGGCTAGGGCCACTGAAGCTTTCTTT,TRBJ1-1,once,-,TRBV28
CSALKDGEKLFF,TGCAGCGCCCTGAAGGACGGTGAAAAACTGTTTTTT,TRBJ1-4,few,-,TRBV29-1
CASSLGLATYEQYF,TGTGCCAGCAGCTTAGGTCTAGCGACCTACGAGCAGTACTTC,TRBJ2-7,-,-,TRBV7-2
CASSLGGQRTEAFF,TGCGCCAGCAGCTTGGGGGGACAGAGGACTGAAGCTTTCTTT,TRBJ1-1,-,TRBD1,TRBV5-1
CASAGGGTEAFF,TGTGCCAGCGCAGGGGGCGGCACTGAAGCTTTCTTT,TRBJ1-1,few,TRBD1,TRBV6-5
CSVERGTGRRTEAFF,TGCAGCGTAGAACGAGGGACAGGGCGGCGAACTGAAGCTTTCTTT,TRBJ1-1,many,TRBD1,TRBV29-1
CASRDVANTGELFF,TGCGCCAGCAGGGACGTAGCGAACACCGGGGAGCTGTTTTTT,TRBJ2-2,few,-,TRBV5-1
CSVEDPLVGDEAFF,TGCAGCGTTGAAGATCCCCTGGTGGGTGATGAAGCTTTCTTT,TRBJ1-1,-,-,TRBV29-1
CASSLPTPGANVLTF,TGTGCCAGCAGTTTACCCACTCCTGGGGCCAACGTCCTGACTTTC,TRBJ2-6,few,-,TRBV28